This note documents a single T cell receptor (beta chain) sequence. This CDR3 is built from 13 residues. Germline CDR1 DFQATT, CDR2 SNEGSKA (reference sequence). V lost 5 bases, J lost 6 bases, and 14 bases lay in between. The sample is drawn from a study of CD8 T cells in Susac syndrome. cDNA came from about 0.46 to 1 ug RNA primed by random hexamers. TCRdb itself ran the immunoSEQ multiplex PCR reads through MiXCR, one entry per CDR3 protein. The repertoire holds 80,000 or so distinct CDR3 sequences, around 93% seen once, with approximately 0.52% in the top ten. The chain employs TRBV20-1 and TRBJ2-1; D unclear. Sequenced input: CD4+ T cells from PBMCs. This TCR was sampled from a human donor with Susac syndrome. CDR3 DNA sequence: TGCAGTGCTGGAGCCGACTCGAGCAATGAGCAGTTCTTC. Protein product: CSAGADSSNEQFF.